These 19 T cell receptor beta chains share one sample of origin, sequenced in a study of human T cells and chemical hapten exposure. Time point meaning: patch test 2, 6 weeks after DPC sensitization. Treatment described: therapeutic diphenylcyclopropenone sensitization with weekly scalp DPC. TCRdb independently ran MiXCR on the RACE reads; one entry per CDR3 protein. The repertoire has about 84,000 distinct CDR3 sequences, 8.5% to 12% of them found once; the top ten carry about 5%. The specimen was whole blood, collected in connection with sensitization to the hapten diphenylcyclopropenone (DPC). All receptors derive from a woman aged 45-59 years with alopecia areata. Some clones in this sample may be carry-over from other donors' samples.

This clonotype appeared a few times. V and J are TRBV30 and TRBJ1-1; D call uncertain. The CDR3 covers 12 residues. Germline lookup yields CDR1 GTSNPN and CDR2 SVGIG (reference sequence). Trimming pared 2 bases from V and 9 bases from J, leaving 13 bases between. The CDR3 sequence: CAWSTPRGKAFF. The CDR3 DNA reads TGTGCCTGGAGTACCCCCCGAGGGAAAGCTTTCTTT.

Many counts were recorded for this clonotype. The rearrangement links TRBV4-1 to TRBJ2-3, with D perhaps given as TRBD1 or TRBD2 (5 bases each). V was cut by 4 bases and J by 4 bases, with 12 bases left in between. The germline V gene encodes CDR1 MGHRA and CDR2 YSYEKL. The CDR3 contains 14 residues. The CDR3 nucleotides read TGCGCCAGCAGCCTTACCCTGGGGGCAGATACGCAGTATTTT. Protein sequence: CASSLTLGADTQYF.

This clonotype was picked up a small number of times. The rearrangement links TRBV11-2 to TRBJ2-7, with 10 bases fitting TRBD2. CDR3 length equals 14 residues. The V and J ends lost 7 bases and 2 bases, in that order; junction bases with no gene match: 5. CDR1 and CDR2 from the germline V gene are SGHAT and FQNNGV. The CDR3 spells CASNWGTSAYEQYF. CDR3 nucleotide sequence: TGTGCCAGCAATTGGGGGACTAGCGCCTACGAGCAGTACTTC. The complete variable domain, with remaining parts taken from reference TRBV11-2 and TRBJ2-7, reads EAGVAQSPRYKIIEKRQSVAFWCNPISGHATLYWYQQILGQGPKLLIQFQNNGVVDDSQLPKDRFSAERLKGVDSTLKIQPAKLEDSAVYLCASNWGTSAYEQYFGPGTRLTVT.

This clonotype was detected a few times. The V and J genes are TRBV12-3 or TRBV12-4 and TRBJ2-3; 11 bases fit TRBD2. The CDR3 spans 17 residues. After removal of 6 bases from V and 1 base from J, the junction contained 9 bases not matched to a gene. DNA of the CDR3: TGTGCCAGCAGCAACACTAGCGGGAGAGGGGGCACAGATACGCAGTATTTT. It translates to CASSNTSGRGGTDTQYF.

CDR3 coding DNA: TGTGCCAGCAGCTTCCATAACACCGGGGAGCTGTTTTTT. Translating gives CASSFHNTGELFF. J is TRBJ2-2 and V is TRBV5-5; no definite D call. The V gene's germline CDR1 is SGHKS and CDR2 YYEKEE (reference sequence). The V end lost 2 bases, the J end lost 2 bases, and 4 bases lay between the germline ends. CDR3 length equals 13 residues.

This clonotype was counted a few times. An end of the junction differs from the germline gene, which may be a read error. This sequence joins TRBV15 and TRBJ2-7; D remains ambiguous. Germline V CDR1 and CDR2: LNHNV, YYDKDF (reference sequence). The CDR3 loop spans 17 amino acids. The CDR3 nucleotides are TGTGCCACCAGCGGAGAACCCGGCGGTAGGAGCTCCTACGAGCAGTACTTC. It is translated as CATSGEPGGRSSYEQYF.

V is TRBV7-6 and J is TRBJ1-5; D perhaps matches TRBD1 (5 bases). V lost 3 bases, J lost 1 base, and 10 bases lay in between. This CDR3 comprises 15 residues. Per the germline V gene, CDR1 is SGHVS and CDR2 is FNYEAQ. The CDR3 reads CASSLGQGSNQPQHF. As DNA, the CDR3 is TGTGCCAGCAGCTTGGGGCAGGGAAGCAATCAGCCCCAGCATTTT.

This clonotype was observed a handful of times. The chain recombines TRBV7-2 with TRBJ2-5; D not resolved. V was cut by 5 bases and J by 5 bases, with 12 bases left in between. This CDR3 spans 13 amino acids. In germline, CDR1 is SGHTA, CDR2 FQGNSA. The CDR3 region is CASSLPHAETQYF. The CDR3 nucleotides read TGTGCCAGCAGCCTACCCCACGCGGAGACCCAGTACTTC.

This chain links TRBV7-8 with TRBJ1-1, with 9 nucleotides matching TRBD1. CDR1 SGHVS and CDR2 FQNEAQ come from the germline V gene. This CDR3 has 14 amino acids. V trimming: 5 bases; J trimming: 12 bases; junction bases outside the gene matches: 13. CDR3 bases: TGTGCCAGCAGCACCGATGGGACAGGGCGACGAACTTTCTTT. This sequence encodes CASSTDGTGRRTFF.

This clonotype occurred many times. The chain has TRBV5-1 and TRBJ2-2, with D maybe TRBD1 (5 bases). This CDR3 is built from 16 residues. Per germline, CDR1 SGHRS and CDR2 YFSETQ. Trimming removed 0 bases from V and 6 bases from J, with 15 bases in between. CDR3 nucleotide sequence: TGCGCCAGCAGCTTGGAGCCAGGGAATAGAGCCGGGGAGCTGTTTTTT. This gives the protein CASSLEPGNRAGELFF. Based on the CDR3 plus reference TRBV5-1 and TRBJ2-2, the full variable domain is KAGVTQTPRYLIKTRGQQVTLSCSPISGHRSVSWYQQTPGQGLQFLFEYFSETQRNKGNFPGRFSGRQFSNSRSEMNVSTLELGDSALYLCASSLEPGNRAGELFFGEGSRLTVL.

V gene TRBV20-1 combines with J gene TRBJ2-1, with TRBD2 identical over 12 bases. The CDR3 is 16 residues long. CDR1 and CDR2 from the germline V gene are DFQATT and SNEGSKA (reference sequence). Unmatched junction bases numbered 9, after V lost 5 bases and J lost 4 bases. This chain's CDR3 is CSAWALTSGSYNEQFF. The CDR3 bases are TGCAGTGCTTGGGCCCTGACTAGCGGGAGTTACAATGAGCAGTTCTTC.

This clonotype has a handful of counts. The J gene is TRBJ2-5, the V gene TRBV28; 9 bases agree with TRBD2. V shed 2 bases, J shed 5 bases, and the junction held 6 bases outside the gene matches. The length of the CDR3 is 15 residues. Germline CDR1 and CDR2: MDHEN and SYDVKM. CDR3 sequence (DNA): TGTGCCAGCAGTTTAGCTAGCGGGATCTGGGAGACCCAGTACTTC. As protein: CASSLASGIWETQYF.

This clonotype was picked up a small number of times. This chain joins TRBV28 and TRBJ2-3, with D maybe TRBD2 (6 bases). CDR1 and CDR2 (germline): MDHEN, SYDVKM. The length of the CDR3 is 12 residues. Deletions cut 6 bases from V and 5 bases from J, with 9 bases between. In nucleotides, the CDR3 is TGTGCCAGCAGGAGAGCGGGAGATACGCAGTATTTT. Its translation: CASRRAGDTQYF.

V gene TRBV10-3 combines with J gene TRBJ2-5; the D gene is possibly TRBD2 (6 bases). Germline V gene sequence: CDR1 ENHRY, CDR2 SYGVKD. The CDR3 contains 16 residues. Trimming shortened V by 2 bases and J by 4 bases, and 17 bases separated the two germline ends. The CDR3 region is CAISETLGGGGETQYF. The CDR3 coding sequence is TGTGCCATCAGTGAGACCTTGGGAGGTGGCGGAGAGACCCAGTACTTC.

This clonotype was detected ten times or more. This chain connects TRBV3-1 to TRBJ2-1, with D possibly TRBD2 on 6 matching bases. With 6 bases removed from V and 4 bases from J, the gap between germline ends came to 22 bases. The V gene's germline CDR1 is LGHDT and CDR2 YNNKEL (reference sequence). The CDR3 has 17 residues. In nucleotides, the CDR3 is TGTGCCAGCAGACCCGGGGGTTACCCTTCTATATACAATGAGCAGTTCTTC. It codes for CASRPGGYPSIYNEQFF.

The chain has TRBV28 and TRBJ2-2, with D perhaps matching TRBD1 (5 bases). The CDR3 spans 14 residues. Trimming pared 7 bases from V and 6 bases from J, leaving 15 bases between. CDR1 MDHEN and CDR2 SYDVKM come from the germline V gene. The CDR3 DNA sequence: TGTGCCAGCACCCTGGACAACGGGCCCGGGGAGCTGTTTTTT. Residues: CASTLDNGPGELFF.

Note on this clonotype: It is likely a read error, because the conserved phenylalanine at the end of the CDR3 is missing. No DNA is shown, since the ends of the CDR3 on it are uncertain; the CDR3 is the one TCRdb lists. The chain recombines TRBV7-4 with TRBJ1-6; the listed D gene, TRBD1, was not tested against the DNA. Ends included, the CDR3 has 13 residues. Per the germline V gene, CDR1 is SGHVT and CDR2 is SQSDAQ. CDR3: CASSREFWERGII.

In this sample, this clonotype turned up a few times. CDR3 residues: CASSPRTGGSTDTQYF. The CDR3 DNA is TGTGCCAGCAGCCCACGGACAGGGGGATCCACAGATACGCAGTATTTT. The rearrangement joins TRBV7-2 to TRBJ2-3, with 10 bases matching TRBD1. V lost 5 bases and J lost 2; bases outside the gene matches: 7. The CDR3 runs 16 residues. CDR1 SGHTA and CDR2 FQGNSA come from the germline V gene.

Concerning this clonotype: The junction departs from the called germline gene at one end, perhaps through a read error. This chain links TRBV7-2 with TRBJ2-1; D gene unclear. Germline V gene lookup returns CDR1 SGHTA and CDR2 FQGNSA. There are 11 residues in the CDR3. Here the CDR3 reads CASSNYHEQFF. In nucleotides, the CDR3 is TGTGCCAGCAGCAACTACCATGAGCAGTTCTTC.